Sequencing of this T cell receptor beta chain was carried out in a study of blood T cell repertoires in COVID-19. About the study: Samples representing acute and convalescent COVID-19 were sourced from the United States, Italy and Spain. PBMCs, B-cell-depleted T cells, or T cells were the source of the cDNA or gDNA that made up the material.

Clones were sequenced by immunoSEQ multiplex PCR, and TCRdb holds only the in-frame ones, with some missing. The sample lists 100,000 or so clones, around 80% occurring once. Trimming took 3 bases from V and 5 from J, leaving 11 bases between them. The length of the CDR3 is 13 residues. The TCR was taken from a human donor in a cohort sampled during active COVID-19. V usage is TRBV12-3 or TRBV12-4 and J usage is TRBJ2-7; a weak D match, TRBD1 (5 bases). The sample consisted of peripheral blood. The CDR3 is CASSFRVPNEQYF. As DNA, the CDR3 is TGTGCCAGCAGTTTCAGGGTTCCCAACGAGCAGTACTTC.